The 7 T cell receptor beta chains presented below share a single source sample, sequenced in a study of cytomegalovirus exposure and HLA in healthy donors. PCR involved 60 Vbeta and 13 Jbeta primers. The protocol was immunoSEQ multiplex PCR, while the TCRdb copy is restricted to in-frame clones and leaves out a portion. Of roughly 140,000 clones listed, approximately 80% were seen once; the top ten hold about 5%. What was sequenced was PBMCs. Source of these receptors: a male donor in good health and CMV-seronegative.

The chain is built from TRBV9 and TRBJ2-5, with 10 bases aligning to TRBD1. The J call may not be correct, given that the DNA end is closer to TRBJ2-7. The germline gives CDR1 SGDLS, CDR2 YYNGEE. This CDR3 contains 15 residues. CDR3 loop: CASSPGTGEGYEQYF. DNA for the CDR3: TGTGCCAGCAGCCCGGGGACAGGGGAGGGTTACGAGCAGTACTTC.

CDR3 bases: TGTGCCAGCAGAAGCTTACAGGATTCTCGCGGCACCGGGGAGCTGTTTTTT. Residues: CASRSLQDSRGTGELFF. The J gene is TRBJ2-2, the V gene TRBV27, with D maybe TRBD1 (5 bases). The CDR3 contains 17 residues. The V gene's germline CDR1 is MNHEY and CDR2 SMNVEV (reference sequence). V was shortened by 6 bases and J by 4 bases, with 21 bases between the two germline ends.

V gene TRBV19 combines with J gene TRBJ2-7, with 7 bases fitting TRBD1. J was trimmed by 2 bases and V by 5 bases; bases with no gene match: 6. Germline CDR1 reads LNHDA; CDR2 reads SQIVND (reference sequence). The CDR3 spans 14 residues. In nucleotides, the CDR3 is TGTGCCAGTAGTGTTACAGGGGACCCCTACGAGCAGTACTTC. Translated, it gives CASSVTGDPYEQYF.

This clone was recorded only once. V gene TRBV5-5 combines with J gene TRBJ1-6, with 7 bases fitting TRBD1. CDR1 SGHKS and CDR2 YYEKEE come from the germline V gene (reference sequence). V lost 4 bases, J lost 9 bases, and 10 bases stayed unmatched. The CDR3 sequence is 15 residues long. CDR3 region: CASSTPDRIVSPLHF. The CDR3 DNA reads TGTGCCAGCAGCACCCCGGACAGGATAGTTTCACCCCTCCACTTT. Looking up the rest from reference TRBV5-5 and TRBJ1-6 gives the full variable domain: DAGVTQSPTHLIKTRGQQVTLRCSPISGHKSVSWYQQVLGQGPQFIFQYYEKEERGRGNFPDRFSARQFPNYSSELNVNALLLGDSALYLCASSTPDRIVSPLHFGNGTRLTVT.

The rearrangement joins TRBV7-3 to TRBJ2-6; D not resolved. V lost 8 bases to trimming and J lost 0 bases, with 5 bases between them. CDR1 is SGHTA, CDR2 FQGTGA, per germline. CDR3 length: 13 residues. CDR3: CASAVSGANVLTF. As DNA, the CDR3 is TGTGCCAGCGCGGTCTCTGGGGCCAACGTCCTGACTTTC.

The count of this clone is one. The chain links TRBV27 to TRBJ2-1; 7 nucleotides match TRBD2. Trimming cost V 6 bases and J 13 bases; bases outside gene matches: 9. Germline V gives CDR1 MNHEY, CDR2 SMNVEV (reference sequence). This CDR3 contains 12 residues. In DNA, the CDR3 is TGTGCCAGCAGGACCTGGACTAGTCGTCAGTTCTTC. This sequence encodes CASRTWTSRQFF.

The chain links TRBV4-2 to TRBJ1-1; 7 bases align to TRBD1. The trim removed 4 bases at V and 6 bases at J, leaving 8 bases unmatched. Per germline, CDR1 LGHNA and CDR2 YNFKEQ. CDR3 length equals 14 residues. For the CDR3, the DNA is TGTGCCAGCAGCCGCCTGACAGGGCAAGCTGAAGCTTTCTTT. Translating it yields CASSRLTGQAEAFF.